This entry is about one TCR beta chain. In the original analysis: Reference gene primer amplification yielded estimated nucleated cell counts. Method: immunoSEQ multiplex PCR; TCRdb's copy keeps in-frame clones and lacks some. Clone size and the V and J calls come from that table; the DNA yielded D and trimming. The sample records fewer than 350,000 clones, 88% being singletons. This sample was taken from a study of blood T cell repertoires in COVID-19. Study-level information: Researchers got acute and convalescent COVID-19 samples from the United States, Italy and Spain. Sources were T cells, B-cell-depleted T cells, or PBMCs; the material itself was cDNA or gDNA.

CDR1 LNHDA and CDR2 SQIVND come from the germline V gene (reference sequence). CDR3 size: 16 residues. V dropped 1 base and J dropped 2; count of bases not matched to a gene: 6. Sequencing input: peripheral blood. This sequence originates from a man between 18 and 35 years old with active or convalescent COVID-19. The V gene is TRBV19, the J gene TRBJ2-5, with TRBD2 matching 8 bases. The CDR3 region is CASSIVSGGLQETQYF. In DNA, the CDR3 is TGTGCCAGTAGTATAGTGAGCGGGGGCCTACAAGAGACCCAGTACTTC.